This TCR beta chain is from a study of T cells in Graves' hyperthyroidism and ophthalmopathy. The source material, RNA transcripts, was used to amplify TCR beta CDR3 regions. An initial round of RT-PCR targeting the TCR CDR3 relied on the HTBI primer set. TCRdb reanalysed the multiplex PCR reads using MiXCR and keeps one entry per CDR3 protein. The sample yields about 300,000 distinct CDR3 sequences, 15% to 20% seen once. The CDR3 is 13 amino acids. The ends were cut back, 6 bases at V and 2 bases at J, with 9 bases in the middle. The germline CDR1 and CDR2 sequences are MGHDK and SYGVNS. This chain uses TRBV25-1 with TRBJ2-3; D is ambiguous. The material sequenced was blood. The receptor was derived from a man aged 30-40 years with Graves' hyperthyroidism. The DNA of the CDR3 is TGTGCCAGCAGCGGTACTTACACAGATACGCAGTATTTT. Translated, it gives CASSGTYTDTQYF.